The clone carrying this T cell receptor (beta chain) was seen repeatedly, ten times or more. These data belong to a study of early T cells in non-severe SARS-CoV-2 infection. V lost 0 bases to trimming and J lost 1 base, with 4 bases between them. The V gene's germline CDR1 is DFQATT and CDR2 SNEGSKA (reference sequence). The length of the CDR3 is 12 residues. TCRdb called the 5' RACE reads again in MiXCR, with one record for every CDR3 protein. The sample lists about 64,000 distinct CDR3 sequences, roughly 18% occurring once. The source was whole blood, collected at baseline. The rearrangement joins TRBV20-1 to TRBJ2-7; no clear D gene. This receptor was taken from an adult who was a healthcare worker with PCR-confirmed SARS-CoV-2 infection or an uninfected control (not recorded which). The CDR3 here is CSAREASYEQYF. CDR3 nucleotide sequence: TGCAGTGCTAGAGAGGCGTCCTACGAGCAGTACTTC.